What follows are 28 T cell receptor beta chains derived from one specimen sequenced in a study of blood T cell repertoires in COVID-19. The table came from immunoSEQ multiplex PCR; TCRdb's copy has only in-frame clones and leaves some out. The table shows 150,000 to 180,000 clones, with about 85% occurring only once. Sequences were obtained from peripheral blood. The receptors come from a man in his 60s with COVID-19, enrolled during active disease.

The chain combines TRBV4-3 with TRBJ2-6; maybe TRBD1 (5 bases). Per the germline V gene, CDR1 is LGHNA and CDR2 is YSLEER. V lost 0 bases and J lost 0, with 6 bases in between. This CDR3 contains 16 residues. CDR3 amino acids: CASSQDRVSGANVLTF. The CDR3 DNA follows: TGCGCCAGCAGCCAAGACAGGGTCTCTGGGGCCAACGTCCTGACTTTC.

The chain couples TRBV20-1 to TRBJ1-6; 8 bases map to TRBD1. With V trimmed by 3 bases and J by 8 bases, 12 bases remained unmatched. The germline V gene has CDR1 DFQATT and CDR2 SNEGSKA (reference sequence). This CDR3 has 16 residues. The CDR3 region has the DNA TGCAGTGCTAGTAAAAAGACAGGGGTATATGATTCACCCCTCCACTTT. This codes for CSASKKTGVYDSPLHF.

V gene TRBV7-2 combines with J gene TRBJ1-5; 9 nucleotides match TRBD1. Germline assignment: CDR1 SGHTA and CDR2 FQGNSA. Trimming took 5 bases from V and 0 from J; bases not matched to a gene: 11. CDR3 size: 18 residues. Here the CDR3 reads CASSLGQGGRLSNQPQHF. As DNA, the CDR3 is TGTGCCAGCAGCCTGGGACAGGGCGGTCGACTTAGCAATCAGCCCCAGCATTTT.

V gene TRBV7-8 combines with J gene TRBJ1-6, with 7 bases fitting TRBD1. The V gene end was trimmed by 2 bases and the J gene end by 9 bases; junction bases not matched to a gene: 4. Germline V gives CDR1 SGHVS, CDR2 FQNEAQ. This CDR3 spans 14 amino acids. In DNA form, the CDR3 reads TGTGCCAGCAGCTTAAGGGCAGGGGGTTCACCCCTCCACTTT. It codes for CASSLRAGGSPLHF.

This chain connects TRBV9 to TRBJ1-1; D remains ambiguous. The length of the CDR3 is 15 residues. V shed 1 base and J shed 1 base, with 11 bases lying between them. Germline lookup yields CDR1 SGDLS and CDR2 YYNGEE. CDR3 DNA sequence: TGTGCCAGCAGCGTACGGCCGGAGGGGAACACTGAAGCTTTCTTT. This encodes CASSVRPEGNTEAFF.

V is TRBV2 and J is TRBJ1-4; TRBD1 agrees at 9 bases. J lost 7 bases, V lost 6 bases, and 9 bases had no gene match. CDR1 and CDR2 from the germline V gene are SNHLY and FYNNEI. CDR3 length equals 15 residues. CDR3 DNA: TGTGCCAGCAGGACCCAGACAGGGGGAGCTGAAAAACTGTTTTTT. Its translation is CASRTQTGGAEKLFF. The entire variable domain, with the rest obtained from reference TRBV2 and TRBJ1-4, is as follows: EPEVTQTPSHQVTQMGQEVILRCVPISNHLYFYWYRQILGQKVEFLVSFYNNEISEKSEIFDDQFSVERPDGSNFTLKIRSTKLEDSAMYFCASRTQTGGAEKLFFGSGTQLSVL.

The chain has TRBV4-3 and TRBJ1-3; possible D gene TRBD1, 6 bases. V gave up 0 bases and J gave up 0 bases, with 15 bases separating them. Germline CDR1 reads LGHNA; CDR2 reads YSLEER. The CDR3 is made up of 18 amino acids. The CDR3 loop is CASSQDQAGAISGNTIYF. The DNA for the CDR3 is TGCGCCAGCAGCCAAGATCAGGCAGGGGCTATCTCTGGAAACACCATATATTTT.

The rearrangement links TRBV4-3 to TRBJ1-5, with 7 positions matching TRBD1. Germline lookup yields CDR1 LGHNA and CDR2 YSLEER. V dropped 0 bases and J dropped 6; count of bases not matched to a gene: 5. The CDR3 has 15 residues. CDR3 DNA sequence: TGCGCCAGCAGCCAAGATAGGGGGCTAGGTCAGCCCCAGCATTTT. As protein: CASSQDRGLGQPQHF.

This clone was recorded only once. This chain uses TRBV4-3 with TRBJ2-5; TRBD1 matches 9 bases. V was pared by 3 bases and J by 5 bases, with 7 bases of the junction left unmatched. CDR1 and CDR2 (germline): LGHNA, YSLEER. CDR3 length: 15 residues. The CDR3 DNA reads TGCGCCAGCAGCCAGGGACAGGGAGCGGTGGAGACCCAGTACTTC. Amino acid sequence: CASSQGQGAVETQYF.

The rearrangement joins TRBV7-2 to TRBJ1-1; 9 bases map to TRBD1. Germline-derived CDR1 and CDR2 are SGHTA and FQGNSA. Trimming took 5 bases from V and 11 from J; bases not matched to a gene: 12. This CDR3 spans 14 amino acids. The CDR3 loop is CASSPTGGSTIAFF. CDR3 DNA sequence: TGTGCCAGCAGCCCGACAGGGGGAAGCACGATCGCTTTCTTT.

The chain joins TRBV12-3 or TRBV12-4 to TRBJ1-1; D uncertain. V lost 5 bases and J lost 3, with 10 bases in between. CDR3 length: 13 residues. CDR3 nucleotides: TGTGCCAGCAGTACACCCCCCGACACTGAAGCTTTCTTT. Amino acids: CASSTPPDTEAFF.

The chain has TRBV6-5 and TRBJ2-1, with D perhaps TRBD2 (5 bases). The V gene's germline CDR1 is MNHEY and CDR2 SVGAGI. The CDR3 length is 15 residues. V was shortened by 6 bases and J by 1 base, with 13 bases between the two germline ends. CDR3 DNA sequence: TGTGCCAGCAGAGGAAGAGGGAGTTCCTACAATGAGCAGTTCTTC. Protein product: CASRGRGSSYNEQFF.

This clone was picked up a small number of times. This sequence joins TRBV6-2 or TRBV6-3 and TRBJ1-2; tentatively, D is TRBD1 (6 bases). V dropped 4 bases and J dropped 0 bases, with 12 bases sitting between them. Germline-derived CDR1 and CDR2 are MNHEY and SVGEGT. The CDR3 covers 15 residues. CDR3 region: CASSLQGRTNYGYTF. The CDR3 DNA reads TGTGCCAGCAGTTTACAGGGCCGGACTAACTATGGCTACACCTTC.

The chain has TRBV29-1 and TRBJ2-1; D uncertain. From germline, CDR1 is SQVTM and CDR2 ANQGSEA. This CDR3 is 11 amino acids long. V lost 4 bases, J lost 5 bases, and 6 bases lay in between. The CDR3 DNA sequence: TGCAGCGTTGGACTGAACAATGAGCAGTTCTTC. It encodes CSVGLNNEQFF.

About this clone: A read error may produce the germline difference seen at one junction end. The chain recombines TRBV7-7 with TRBJ2-1; tentatively, D is TRBD1 (6 bases). CDR1 and CDR2 (germline): SSHAT, FNYEAQ (reference sequence). CDR3 size: 15 residues. The CDR3 here is CASSLGDTNPDEQFF. DNA of the CDR3: TGTGCTAGCAGCTTAGGGGACACGAACCCCGATGAGCAGTTCTTC.

The chain couples TRBV5-1 to TRBJ2-2, with TRBD1 as a possible D gene (7 bases). This CDR3 region has 22 residues. The germline CDR1 and CDR2 sequences are SGHRS and YFSETQ. V gave up 4 bases and J gave up 0 bases, with 31 bases separating them. CDR3 residues: CASSPKPGQAGIIGSNTGELFF. The CDR3 DNA follows: TGCGCCAGCAGCCCGAAGCCAGGACAGGCGGGGATTATCGGCTCGAACACCGGGGAGCTGTTTTTT.

This chain links TRBV29-1 with TRBJ1-1; D not resolved. Trimming took off 7 bases at V and 1 base at J, with 13 bases between the two ends. Germline V CDR1 and CDR2: SQVTM, ANQGSEA. CDR3 length equals 13 residues. The CDR3 loop is CSAASIWNTEAFF. The CDR3 region has the DNA TGCAGCGCCGCGAGCATCTGGAACACTGAAGCTTTCTTT.

This chain uses TRBV6-5 with TRBJ1-2; no clear D. Germline CDR1 reads MNHEY; CDR2 reads SVGAGI. V gave up 7 bases and J gave up 5 bases, with 14 bases separating them. This CDR3 is built from 13 residues. CDR3 region: CASTTSLNYGYTF. CDR3 nucleotides: TGTGCCAGCACTACGTCACTGAATTATGGCTACACCTTC.

This clone appeared once. As DNA, the CDR3 is TGTGCCATCAGTGACACCGGGACAGGATACAATGAGCAGTTCTTC. This sequence encodes CAISDTGTGYNEQFF. This rearrangement joins TRBV10-3 to TRBJ2-1; 8 positions match TRBD1. In germline, CDR1 is ENHRY, CDR2 SYGVKD. The CDR3 totals 15 residues. The V segment lost 3 bases and the J segment 4 bases; nucleotides outside the gene matches: 5.

V is TRBV14 and J is TRBJ1-6; D unclear. From germline, CDR1 is SGHDN and CDR2 FVKESK. Trimming shortened V by 4 bases and J by 14 bases, and 15 bases separated the two germline ends. The CDR3 has 13 residues. The CDR3 region is CASSPTRVGSLHF. DNA for the CDR3: TGTGCCAGCAGCCCGACTCGAGTTGGATCCCTCCACTTT.

This chain joins TRBV6-5 and TRBJ2-7, with 10 nucleotides matching TRBD1. This CDR3 region has 15 residues. Germline CDR1 MNHEY, CDR2 SVGAGI. V shed 0 bases and J 7 bases; nucleotides not matched to a gene: 6. The CDR3 DNA is TGTGCCAGCAGTTACTCGCGACAGGGGGCGTGGGAGCAGTACTTC. Protein sequence: CASSYSRQGAWEQYF.

The CDR3 region is CASGQDSHSNQPQHF. The CDR3 DNA reads TGTGCCAGCGGCCAGGACAGCCATAGCAATCAGCCCCAGCATTTT. This sequence joins TRBV27 and TRBJ1-5, with TRBD1 as a possible D gene (6 bases). CDR3 length: 15 residues. CDR1 is MNHEY and CDR2 is SMNVEV in the germline V gene (reference sequence). Trimming removed 8 bases at V and 0 bases at J, with 14 bases between.

The rearrangement joins TRBV3-1 (or the pseudogene TRBV3-2) to TRBJ1-4; D not resolved. Germline CDR1 and CDR2: LGHDT and YNNKEL (reference sequence). V lost 4 bases to trimming and J lost 12 bases, with 15 bases between them. The CDR3 sequence is 13 residues long. CDR3 DNA: TGTGCCAGCAGCCCTGTGCGGTCTCGGGAACTGTTTTTT. Translated: CASSPVRSRELFF.

This chain links TRBV5-4 with TRBJ1-2; 7 nucleotides agree with TRBD1. CDR1 and CDR2 from the germline V gene are SGHNT and YYREEE (reference sequence). Germline trimming cut 4 bases from V and 0 bases from J; bases unmatched to any gene: 3. The length of the CDR3 is 14 residues. CDR3 in DNA: TGTGCCAGCAGCATACAGGGGCCTAACTATGGCTACACCTTC. Encoded protein: CASSIQGPNYGYTF.

The CDR3 region has the DNA TGTGCCAGCAGCGCCCTCGGGGCGGGAGGCACAGATACGCAGTATTTT. Its translation is CASSALGAGGTDTQYF. The chain links TRBV11-3 to TRBJ2-3; 7 nucleotides align to TRBD2. With V trimmed by 5 bases and J by 1 base, 9 bases remained unmatched. Looked up from germline, CDR1 is SGHNT and CDR2 is YENEEA. The length of the CDR3 is 16 residues.

V usage is TRBV6-5 and J usage is TRBJ1-4; D remains ambiguous. The germline V and J ends were trimmed by 6 bases and 5 bases, with 16 bases remaining between them. Per the germline V gene, CDR1 is MNHEY and CDR2 is SVGAGI. The CDR3 is 15 residues long. In DNA, the CDR3 is TGTGCCAGCAGACCGCGCGGGGAGAGAAATGAAAAACTGTTTTTT. Translating gives CASRPRGERNEKLFF.

The V call is TRBV7-9, the J call TRBJ2-1, with 8 bases lining up with TRBD2. Trimming took 5 bases from V and 3 from J; bases not matched to a gene: 12. CDR1 is SEHNR, CDR2 FQNEAQ, per germline (reference sequence). There are 17 residues in the CDR3. CDR3: CASSQTRTSGSYNEQFF. The CDR3 DNA reads as TGTGCCAGCAGCCAGACCCGTACTAGCGGCAGCTACAATGAGCAGTTCTTC.

The chain links TRBV24-1 to TRBJ1-2; 7 positions agree with TRBD1. The CDR3 contains 13 residues. J lost 8 bases, V lost 3 bases, and 5 bases had no gene match. CDR1 and CDR2 from the germline V gene are KGHDR and SFDVKD. The DNA for the CDR3 is TGTGCCACCAGTGATATGCAGGGGGACGGCTACACCTTC. It is translated as CATSDMQGDGYTF.